The source of this TCR beta chain is a study of T-cell reconstitution after alpha-beta-depleted transplantation in children. Study-level findings and limits: Alpha-beta T cells present about two months after transplant were reported to originate from several hundred expanded graft clones. T-cell numbers and diversity one year post-transplant derived largely from freshly generated T cells.

The V end lost 6 bases, the J end lost 6 bases, and 10 bases lay between the germline ends. The CDR3 contains 12 residues. In germline, CDR1 is SGHTA, CDR2 FQGNSA. This clonotype was detected a few times. What it binds is unknown. TCRbeta library preparation incorporated unique molecular identifiers. TCRdb re-called the PCR reads with MiXCR, one entry per CDR3 protein. The sample contains approximately 220,000 distinct CDR3 sequences, roughly 15% of which appear only once. The V call is TRBV7-2, the J call TRBJ2-3; tentative D call: TRBD2 (5 bases). This sequence originates from a male patient aged 2-15 years who had a stem cell transplant for acute lymphoblastic leukemia, so the T cells may come from the graft donor. The sample in question was PBMCs, mostly from graft donor cells, obtained 360 days after TCRalphabeta/CD19-depleted stem cell transplant. The CDR3 is CASRSPGDTQYF. CDR3 nucleotides: TGTGCCAGCAGGTCTCCGGGGGATACGCAGTATTTT.